This T cell receptor (beta chain) was obtained from a study of T cells in Graves' hyperthyroidism and ophthalmopathy. Background on the study: The authors collected peripheral blood at initial diagnosis, before any treatment.

V was cut by 1 base and J by 3 bases, with 12 bases left in between. CDR3 size: 14 residues. Germline V gives CDR1 DFQATT, CDR2 SNEGSKA (reference sequence). This clonotype was seen repeatedly, ten times or more. RNA transcripts gave rise to amplified TCR beta CDR3 regions. Primed by the HTBI set, a first-round RT-PCR was run on the TCR CDR3. One entry per CDR3 protein results from TCRdb running MiXCR on the multiplex PCR reads. The data show around 450,000 distinct CDR3 sequences, around a sixth seen once. Stability of Graves' hyperthyroidism was defined as absent ophthalmopathy progression within 18 months. Uncontrolled infection, other autoimmune disease, pregnancy or lactation disqualified patients from enrolment.

Sequenced material: blood. The receptor was derived from a woman under 30 with Graves' hyperthyroidism. The chain is built from TRBV20-1 and TRBJ1-1; D is undetermined. CDR3 amino acids: CSARGTETYTEAFF. The CDR3 bases are TGCAGTGCTAGAGGGACGGAGACATACACTGAAGCTTTCTTT.